The T cell receptor (beta chain) described here comes from a study of shared clonotypes between healthy human individuals. As concerns this clone: The antigen is undetermined. Other nucleotide sequences in the sample specify the same CDR3.

Here immunoSEQ multiplex PCR was the method, and the copy in TCRdb shows in-frame clones only, minus some. This repertoire shows around 700,000 clones, roughly 94% found once; its top ten account for approximately 22%. Naive CD8 cells lacked CD45RO and underwent positive selection for CCR7, leaving out terminally differentiated effector memory CD45RA+ cells. The study drew all its donors from Caucasian adults living in Nashville, Tennessee. Study-wide results and limits: Genetic and exposure-history diversity was limited by the few donors. Naive subsets, compared against memory subsets, generally had larger estimated richness values.

The CDR3 runs to 16 residues. Germline V gene lookup returns CDR1 SGHDN and CDR2 FVKESK. With 3 bases clipped from V and 2 bases from J, the junction kept 4 bases outside the gene matches. The TCR was taken from a man aged 25-40 years in good health. The chain employs TRBV14 and TRBJ2-3, with 11 bases fitting TRBD2. The material sequenced was naive CD8+ T cells sorted from blood. The CDR3 region has the DNA TGTGCCAGCAGCCATGGGACTAGCGGCACCACAGATACGCAGTATTTT. As protein: CASSHGTSGTTDTQYF. The full variable domain, rest sourced from reference TRBV14 and TRBJ2-3, is EAGVTQFPSHSVIEKGQTVTLRCDPISGHDNLYWYRRVMGKEIKFLLHFVKESKQDESGMPNNRFLAERTGGTYSTLKVQPAELEDSGVYFCASSHGTSGTTDTQYFGPGTRLTVL.